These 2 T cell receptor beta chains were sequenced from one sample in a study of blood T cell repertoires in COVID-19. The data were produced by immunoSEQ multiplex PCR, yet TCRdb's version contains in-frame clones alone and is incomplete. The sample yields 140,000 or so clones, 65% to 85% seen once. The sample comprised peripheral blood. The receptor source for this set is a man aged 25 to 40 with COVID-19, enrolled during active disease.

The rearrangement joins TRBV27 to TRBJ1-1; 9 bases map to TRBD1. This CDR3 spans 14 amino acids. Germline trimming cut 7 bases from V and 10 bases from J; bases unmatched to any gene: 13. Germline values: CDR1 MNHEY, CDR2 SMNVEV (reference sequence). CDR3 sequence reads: CASTFRGQGGAAFF. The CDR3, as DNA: TGTGCCAGCACCTTCAGGGGACAGGGCGGCGCAGCTTTCTTT.

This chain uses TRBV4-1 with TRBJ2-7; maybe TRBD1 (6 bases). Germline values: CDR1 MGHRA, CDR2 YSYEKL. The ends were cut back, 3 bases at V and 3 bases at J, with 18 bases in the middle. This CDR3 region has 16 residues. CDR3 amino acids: CASSQYRESVVYEQYF. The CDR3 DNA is TGCGCCAGCAGCCAGTACAGGGAATCAGTCGTCTACGAGCAGTACTTC.